This T cell receptor (beta chain) appears in the sequencing data of a study of T-cell reconstitution after alpha-beta-depleted transplantation in children. Unique molecular identifiers were incorporated during preparation of the TCRbeta library. MiXCR, applied by TCRdb to the PCR reads, yields one record per CDR3 protein. In the table there are around 340,000 distinct CDR3 sequences, roughly 14% of which are singletons. This clonotype was seen ten or more times. The sequence came from a human donor who donated a stem cell graft to a child with Fanconi anemia. Sequenced here: PBMCs, sampled from the stem cell graft.

The CDR3: CASSSQGDTIYF. DNA of the CDR3: TGTGCCAGCAGTTCTCAGGGGGACACCATATATTTT. The gene calls are TRBV6-5 and TRBJ1-3; TRBD1 matches 7 bases. There are 12 residues in the CDR3. Trimming took 4 bases from V and 8 from J; bases not matched to a gene: 2. Germline V gene lookup returns CDR1 MNHEY and CDR2 SVGAGI.